A single sample gave rise to the 7 T cell receptor beta chains below, sequenced in a study of high-grade serous ovarian cancer treatment subgroups (dated by TCRdb to 2020 to 2023). The method behind the library was the immunoSEQ multiplex PCR assay. TCRdb obtained this table from immuneACCESS and retained in-frame rearrangements with V and J assigned. These tables miss some clones; where compared with another copy, unresolved V genes account for less than half of the shortfall, and the remainder is unexplained. The sample profile shows 7,500 to 9,000 clones; more than 75% of them were found once. 6.4% of the sample lies in the top ten. Tumor samples were obtained before definitive surgery or chemotherapy. The sequencing input was tumor tissue. These receptors were obtained from a human donor with high-grade serous ovarian cancer.

The chain combines TRBV6-5 with TRBJ2-5; 9 bases are shared with TRBD1. Per the germline V gene, CDR1 is MNHEY and CDR2 is SVGAGI. The CDR3 is 14 residues long. V dropped 4 bases and J dropped 5; count of bases not matched to a gene: 5. Here the CDR3 reads CASSFTGGIETQYF. As DNA, the CDR3 is TGTGCCAGCAGTTTTACAGGGGGCATCGAGACCCAGTACTTC.

This clone was picked up one time. CDR3 amino acids: CASSSRHSAYEQYF. As DNA, the CDR3 is TGCGCCAGCAGCTCAAGACACTCGGCCTACGAGCAGTACTTC. The chain recombines TRBV5-1 with TRBJ2-7; no clear D. This CDR3 contains 14 residues. Germline-derived CDR1 and CDR2 are SGHRS and YFSETQ. V was pared by 3 bases and J by 2 bases, with 12 bases between.

The rearrangement links TRBV2 to TRBJ1-4; a weak D match, TRBD1 (5 bases). The germline gives CDR1 SNHLY, CDR2 FYNNEI. V was cut by 8 bases and J by 8 bases, with 24 bases left in between. CDR3 length: 16 residues. The CDR3, as DNA: TGTGCCAGCTCCGGGGGGTTTGATTCGGGGATCGAAAAACTGTTTTTT. Translation: CASSGGFDSGIEKLFF.

The chain links TRBV2 to TRBJ2-7; D may be TRBD1 (6 bases). V lost 6 bases, J lost 3 bases, and 9 bases lay in between. The CDR3 consists of 12 residues. Germline CDR1 and CDR2: SNHLY and FYNNEI. The CDR3 loop is CASRADSYEQYF. The CDR3 nucleotides read TGTGCCAGCAGGGCGGACAGCTACGAGCAGTACTTC.

This clone was detected a few times. The chain has TRBV10-2 and TRBJ1-5; 9 nucleotides align to TRBD1. Trimming cost V 2 bases and J 6 bases; bases outside gene matches: 2. The V gene's germline CDR1 is WSHSY and CDR2 SAAADI. The CDR3 has 14 residues. The CDR3 DNA follows: TGCGCCAGCAGTGAGCGACAGGGGGGTCAGCCCCAGCATTTT. Protein product: CASSERQGGQPQHF.

In this sample, this clone turned up a few times. The chain combines TRBV30 with TRBJ1-1; D gene unclear. V was clipped by 2 bases and J by 0 bases, with 10 bases between them. Germline lookup yields CDR1 GTSNPN and CDR2 SVGIG (reference sequence). The CDR3 sequence is 14 residues long. CDR3 loop: CAWSIPPVNTEAFF. DNA of the CDR3: TGTGCCTGGAGTATTCCCCCTGTGAACACTGAAGCTTTCTTT.

There are a few counts of this clone. The chain combines TRBV10-2 with TRBJ1-1; D uncertain. The CDR3 has 14 residues. V lost 6 bases and J lost 2, with 13 bases in between. Germline V gives CDR1 WSHSY, CDR2 SAAADI. The CDR3 DNA reads as TGCGCCAGCAGCAACTTTCGGGTAAACACTGAAGCTTTCTTT. This gives the protein CASSNFRVNTEAFF.